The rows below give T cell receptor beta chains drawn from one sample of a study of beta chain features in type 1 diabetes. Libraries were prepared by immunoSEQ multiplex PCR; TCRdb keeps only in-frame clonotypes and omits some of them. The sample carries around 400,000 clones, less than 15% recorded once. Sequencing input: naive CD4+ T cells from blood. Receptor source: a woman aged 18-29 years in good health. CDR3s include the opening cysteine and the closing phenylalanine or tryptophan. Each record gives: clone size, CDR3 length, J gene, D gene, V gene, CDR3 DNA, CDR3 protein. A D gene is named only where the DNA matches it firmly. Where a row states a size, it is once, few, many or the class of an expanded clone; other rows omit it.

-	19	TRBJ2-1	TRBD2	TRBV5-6	TGTGCCAGCAGCTTGGAGGGACTAGCGGGATGGGGCTCCTACAATGAGCAGTTCTTC	CASSLEGLAGWGSYNEQFF
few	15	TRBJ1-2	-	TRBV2	TGTGCCAGCATTCCAGTGGCAGGGGTCGGCTATGGCTACACCTTC	CASIPVAGVGYGYTF
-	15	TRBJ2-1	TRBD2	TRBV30	TGTGCCTGGAGGCTTACGGGGGGGAAAAACAATGAGCAGTTCTTC	CAWRLTGGKNNEQFF
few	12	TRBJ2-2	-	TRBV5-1	TGCGCCAGCAGCTTGGGCGGCGGGGAGCTGTTTTTT	CASSLGGGELFF
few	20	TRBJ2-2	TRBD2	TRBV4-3	TGCGCCAGCAGCCAAGCGCAAGCGGGAGGGCCAGGTGGCTACACCGGGGAGCTGTTTTTT	CASSQAQAGGPGGYTGELFF
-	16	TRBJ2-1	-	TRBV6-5	TGTGCCAGCAGTTCCCCGTCCCAGGGGATGTTGAGTGAGCAGTTCTTC	CASSSPSQGMLSEQFF
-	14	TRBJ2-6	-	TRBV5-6	TGTGCCAGCAGCTTGGCGTCTGGGGCCAACGTCCTGACTTTC	CASSLASGANVLTF
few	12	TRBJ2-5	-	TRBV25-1	TGTGCCAGCAGTGAATATTCGGGGACCCAGTACTTC	CASSEYSGTQYF
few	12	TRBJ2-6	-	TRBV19	TGTGCCAGTAGTATCTGGGCCAACGTCCTGACTTTC	CASSIWANVLTF
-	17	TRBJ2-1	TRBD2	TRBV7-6	TGTGCCAGCAGCTTCCGACTAGCGGGGGGCCCCTACAATGAGCAGTTCTTC	CASSFRLAGGPYNEQFF
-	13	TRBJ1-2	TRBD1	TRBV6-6	TGTGCCAGCAGCCGGACAGGACGAGAGGGCTACACCTTC	CASSRTGREGYTF
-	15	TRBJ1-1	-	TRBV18	TGTGCCAGCTCACCAAGCCCGGGAGGAAACACTGAAGCTTTCTTT	CASSPSPGGNTEAFF
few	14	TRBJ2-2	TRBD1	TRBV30	TGTGCCTGGAGTACAGGGGCCTTCGGGGGGGAGCTGTTTTTT	CAWSTGAFGGELFF
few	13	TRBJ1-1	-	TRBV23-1	TGCGCCAGCGGCCCGCCGGCCCCTCCGGGAGCTTTCTTT	CASGPPAPPGAFF
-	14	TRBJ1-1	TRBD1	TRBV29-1	TGCAGCGTTGCCAGGACAGGGGGAGGGACTGAAGCTTTCTTT	CSVARTGGGTEAFF
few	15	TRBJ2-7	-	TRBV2	TGTGCCAGCAGGTACCAGGGGATCCCCTCCTACGAGCAGTACTTC	CASRYQGIPSYEQYF
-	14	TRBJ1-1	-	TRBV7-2	TGTGCCAGCAGCTTAGGGGGTAACAGGGTTGAAGCTTTCTTT	CASSLGGNRVEAFF
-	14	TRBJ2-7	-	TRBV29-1	TGCAGCGTTTCCATAAGTGGGGGGTTCTACGAGCAGTACTTC	CSVSISGGFYEQYF
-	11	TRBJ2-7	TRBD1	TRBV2	TGTGCCAGCAGTTACCGGGACAGGGGACTTTTC	CASSYRDRGLF
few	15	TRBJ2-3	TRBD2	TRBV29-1	TGCAGCGTTGAAGAACAACTAGCGGGATCAGATACGCAGTATTTT	CSVEEQLAGSDTQYF
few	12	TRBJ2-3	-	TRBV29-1	TGCAGCGTCCGGACAGGCACAGATACGCAGTATTTT	CSVRTGTDTQYF
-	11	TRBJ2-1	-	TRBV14	TGTGCCAGCAGTAAATTCAATGAGCAGTTCTTC	CASSKFNEQFF
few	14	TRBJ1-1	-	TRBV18	TGTGCCAGCTCACCAGGCGGTGGTAACACTGAAGCTTTCTTT	CASSPGGGNTEAFF
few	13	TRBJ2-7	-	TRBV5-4	TGTGCCAGCAGCTTGGTAGAGAGCTACGAGCAGTACTTC	CASSLVESYEQYF
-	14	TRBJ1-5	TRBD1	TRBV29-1	TGCAGCGCCCGGGACAGGATGGGCAATCAGCCCCAGCATTTT	CSARDRMGNQPQHF
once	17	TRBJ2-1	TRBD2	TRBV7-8	TGTGCCAGCAGCCTACGTCGTCTAGCGGGAGTCGGCAATGAGCAGTTCTTC	CASSLRRLAGVGNEQFF
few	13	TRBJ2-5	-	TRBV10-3	TGTGCCATCAGACAACAGGGCCAAGAGACCCAGTACTTC	CAIRQQGQETQYF
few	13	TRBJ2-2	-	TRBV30	TGTGCCTGGAGGGGGCAGGACACCGGGGAGCTGTTTTTT	CAWRGQDTGELFF
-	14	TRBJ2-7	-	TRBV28	TGTGCCAGCAGTTTTTTAGCGGAAGCCTACGAGCAGTACTTC	CASSFLAEAYEQYF
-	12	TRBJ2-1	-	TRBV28	TGTGCCAGCAGTCTGAGGTTCAATGAGCAGTTCTTC	CASSLRFNEQFF
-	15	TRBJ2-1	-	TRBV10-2	TGCGCCAGCAGCCAAGGGAGCGGAGCGAACAATGAGCAGTTCTTC	CASSQGSGANNEQFF
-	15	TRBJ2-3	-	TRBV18	TGTGCCAGCTCACCACTGGAGGTTAGCACAGATACGCAGTATTTT	CASSPLEVSTDTQYF
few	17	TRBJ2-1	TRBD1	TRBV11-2	TGTGCCAGCAGCTTAAGGCTGAGACAGGGGGGCCACAATGAGCAGTTCTTC	CASSLRLRQGGHNEQFF
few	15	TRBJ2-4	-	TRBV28	TGTGCCAGCAGTTTAGGGGCACTAGCCAAAAACATTCAGTACTTC	CASSLGALAKNIQYF
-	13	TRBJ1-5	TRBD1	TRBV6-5	TGTGCCAGCAGGGGACAGAGCAATCAGCCCCAGCATTTT	CASRGQSNQPQHF
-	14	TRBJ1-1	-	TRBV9	TGTGCCAGCAGCGCCCGACACCTGAACACTGAAGCTTTCTTT	CASSARHLNTEAFF
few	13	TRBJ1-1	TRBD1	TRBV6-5	TGTGCCAGCAGTGACAGGGGGAACACTGAAGCTTTCTTT	CASSDRGNTEAFF
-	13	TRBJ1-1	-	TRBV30	TGTGCCTGGAGTCGGGGGGCCGGGACTGAAGCTTTCTTT	CAWSRGAGTEAFF
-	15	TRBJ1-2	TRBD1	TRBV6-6	TGTGCCAGCAGTCCCCAAGAGGGACAGGGTGGCGGCTACACCTTC	CASSPQEGQGGGYTF
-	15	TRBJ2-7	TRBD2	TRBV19	TGTGCCAGTAGATTAACTAGCGGGAGTTCTTACGAGCAGTACTTC	CASRLTSGSSYEQYF
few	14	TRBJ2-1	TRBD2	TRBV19	TGTGCCAGTAGTCAGCGGGAGACCTACAATGAGCAGTTCTTC	CASSQRETYNEQFF
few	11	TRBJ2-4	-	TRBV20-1	TGCAGTGCCACGACAAAAAACATTCAGTACTTC	CSATTKNIQYF
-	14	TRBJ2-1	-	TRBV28	TGTGCCAGCAGTTTGTGGACAGCTAACAATGAGCAGTTCTTC	CASSLWTANNEQFF
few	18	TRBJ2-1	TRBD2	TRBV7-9	TGTGCCAGCAGCTTAGAGGGACGCGGGAGAAGGTTGTACAATGAGCAGTTCTTC	CASSLEGRGRRLYNEQFF
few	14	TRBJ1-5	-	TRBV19	TGTGCCAGTAGGCCACAGGGTTGGAATCAGCCCCAGCATTTT	CASRPQGWNQPQHF
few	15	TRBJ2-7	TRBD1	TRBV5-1	TGCGCCAGCAGCTTTCAGGACAGGGCACCGAACGAGCAGTACTTC	CASSFQDRAPNEQYF
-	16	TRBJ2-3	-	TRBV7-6	TGTGCCAGCAGCGCTCGACTAAGCTCTAGCACAGATACGCAGTATTTT	CASSARLSSSTDTQYF
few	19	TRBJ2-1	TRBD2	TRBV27	TGTGCCAGCAGTTATTCATTGGGCTCTAGCGGGAGTACCGCCAATGAGCAGTTCTTC	CASSYSLGSSGSTANEQFF
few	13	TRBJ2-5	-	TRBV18	TGTGCCAGCTCACCCGGGTACCAAGAGACCCAGTACTTC	CASSPGYQETQYF
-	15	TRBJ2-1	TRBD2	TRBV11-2	TGTGCCAGCAGCCTACTAGCGGCCTCCTACAATGAGCAGTTCTTC	CASSLLAASYNEQFF
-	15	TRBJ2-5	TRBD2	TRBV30	TGTGCCTGGGAGAATGGACTAGTTAGCGGAAAGACCCAGTACTTC	CAWENGLVSGKTQYF